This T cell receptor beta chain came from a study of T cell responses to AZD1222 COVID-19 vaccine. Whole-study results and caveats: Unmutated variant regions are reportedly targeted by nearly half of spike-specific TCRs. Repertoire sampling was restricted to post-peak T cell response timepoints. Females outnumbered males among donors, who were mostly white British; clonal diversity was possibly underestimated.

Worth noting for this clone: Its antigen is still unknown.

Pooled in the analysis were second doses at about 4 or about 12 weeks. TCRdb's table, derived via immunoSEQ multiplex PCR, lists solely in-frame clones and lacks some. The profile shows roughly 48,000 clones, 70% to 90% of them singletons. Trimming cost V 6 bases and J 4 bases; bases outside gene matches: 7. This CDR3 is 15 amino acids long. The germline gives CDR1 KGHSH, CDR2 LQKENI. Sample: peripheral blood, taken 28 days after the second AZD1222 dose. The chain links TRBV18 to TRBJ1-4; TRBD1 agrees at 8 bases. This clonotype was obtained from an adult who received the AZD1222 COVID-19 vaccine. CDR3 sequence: CASSLQGVLNEKLFF. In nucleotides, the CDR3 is TGTGCCAGCTCTCTACAGGGGGTCCTTAATGAAAAACTGTTTTTT.